This T cell receptor beta chain was observed in a study of shared clonotypes between healthy human individuals. The protocol was immunoSEQ multiplex PCR, while the TCRdb copy is restricted to in-frame clones and leaves out a portion. The sample consists of about 1.5 million clones, approximately 98% of them appearing once. CDR3 length: 13 amino acids. CDR1 is KGHSH and CDR2 is LQKENI in the germline V gene. Trimming left V 4 bases short and J 3 bases short, with 10 bases between. V gene TRBV18 combines with J gene TRBJ2-7; weak D call: TRBD1 (6 bases). The material sequenced was naive CD4+ T cells sorted from blood. Subset here: CD45RA+ positively selected. This receptor was taken from a man between 25 and 39 years old in good health. This chain's CDR3 is CASSRTVFYEQYF. The CDR3 DNA is TGTGCCAGCTCACGGACAGTGTTCTACGAGCAGTACTTC.